The text below deals with one T cell receptor beta chain. The antigen is undetermined. The data were taken from a study of T cells after yellow fever vaccination. Study-wide results and caveats: Peaking on day 5 versus 15, the secondary response was faster but weaker.

The CDR3 covers 17 residues. Germline lookup yields CDR1 LNHNV and CDR2 YYDKDF (reference sequence). V lost 0 bases and J lost 0, with 11 bases in between. Using its own MiXCR run on the 5' RACE reads, TCRdb lists one record per CDR3 protein. The table records a few hundred thousand distinct CDR3 sequences, 9.5% to 13% of them present only once. V and J are TRBV15 and TRBJ2-2; D gene ambiguous. The TCR was taken from a man younger than 30 who received the YFV17D yellow fever vaccine. This material consisted of PBMCs, taken on the day of the first yellow fever vaccination. The CDR3 DNA sequence: TGTGCCACCAGCAGAGATGGGTGGAGAGCGAACACCGGGGAGCTGTTTTTT. This encodes CATSRDGWRANTGELFF.